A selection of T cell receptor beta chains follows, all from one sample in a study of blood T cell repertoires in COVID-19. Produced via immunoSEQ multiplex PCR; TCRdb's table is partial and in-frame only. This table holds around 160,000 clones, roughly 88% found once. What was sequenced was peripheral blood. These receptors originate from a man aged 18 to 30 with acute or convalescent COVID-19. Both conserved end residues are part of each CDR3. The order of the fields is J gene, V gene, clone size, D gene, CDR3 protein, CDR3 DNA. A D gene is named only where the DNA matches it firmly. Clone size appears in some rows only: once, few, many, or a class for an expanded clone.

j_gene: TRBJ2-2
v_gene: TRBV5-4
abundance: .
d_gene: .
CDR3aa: CASSLGAPGELFF
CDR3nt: TGTGCCAGCAGCTTGGGGGCCCCCGGGGAGCTGTTTTTT

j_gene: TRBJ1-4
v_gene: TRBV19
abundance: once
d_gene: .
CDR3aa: CASSRATNEKLFF
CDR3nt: TGTGCCAGTAGCAGGGCAACTAATGAAAAACTGTTTTTT

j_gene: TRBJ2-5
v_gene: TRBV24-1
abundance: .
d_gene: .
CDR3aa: CATSDPTGQETQYF
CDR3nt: TGTGCCACCAGTGATCCGACAGGCCAAGAGACCCAGTACTTC

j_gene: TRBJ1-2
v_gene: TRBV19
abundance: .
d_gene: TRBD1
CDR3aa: CASSPGQGLYGYTF
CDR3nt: TGTGCCAGTAGTCCCGGACAGGGCCTCTATGGCTACACCTTC

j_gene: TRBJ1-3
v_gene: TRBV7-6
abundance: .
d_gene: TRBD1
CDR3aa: CASSLAGQGLSGNTIYF
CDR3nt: TGTGCCAGCAGCTTAGCGGGACAGGGTTTGTCTGGAAACACCATATATTTT

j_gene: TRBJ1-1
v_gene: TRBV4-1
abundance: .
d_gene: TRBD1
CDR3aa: CASSPGTGLMRAEAFF
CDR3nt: TGCGCCAGCAGCCCCGGGACAGGGTTGATGAGGGCTGAAGCTTTCTTT

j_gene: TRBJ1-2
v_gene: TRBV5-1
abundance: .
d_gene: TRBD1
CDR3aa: CASSAGGGTLLYGYTF
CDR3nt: TGCGCCAGCAGCGCCGGAGGGGGCACTCTCCTTTATGGCTACACCTTC

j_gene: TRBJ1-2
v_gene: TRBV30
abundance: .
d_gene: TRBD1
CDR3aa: CAWRDGGGKYGYTF
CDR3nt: TGTGCCTGGAGGGATGGAGGGGGCAAGTATGGCTACACCTTC

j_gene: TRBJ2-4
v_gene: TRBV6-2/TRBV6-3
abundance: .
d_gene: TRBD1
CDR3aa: CASSDRGRWIQYF
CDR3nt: TGTGCCAGCAGTGACAGGGGGCGGTGGATTCAGTACTTC

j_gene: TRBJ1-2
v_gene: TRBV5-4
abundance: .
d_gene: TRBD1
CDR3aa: CASSLRTGGNYGYTF
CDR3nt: TGTGCCAGCAGCTTGAGGACAGGAGGAAACTATGGCTACACCTTC

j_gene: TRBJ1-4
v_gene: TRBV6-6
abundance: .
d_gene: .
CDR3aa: CASIFGITNEKLFF
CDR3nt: TGTGCCAGTATTTTCGGGATAACTAATGAAAAACTGTTTTTT